This TCR beta chain is from a study of cytomegalovirus exposure and HLA in healthy donors. The CDR3 loop spans 14 amino acids. Germline V gene data show CDR1 as MNHNS and CDR2 as SASEGT. With 8 bases clipped from V and 4 bases from J, the junction kept 9 bases outside the gene matches. Regarding the study as a whole: Reportedly, fewer N-insertions than the roughly 700-donor mean appeared in an Asian-associated ancestry cluster in a later analysis.

To note about this clone: Its antigen is still unknown.

Primers: 60 Vbeta forward and 13 Jbeta reverse. Data came from immunoSEQ multiplex PCR; TCRdb stores just in-frame clones and leaves some out. This table holds over 100,000 clones, over 8% found once. Sequencing was performed on PBMCs. This chain connects TRBV6-1 to TRBJ2-7, with 9 positions matching TRBD1. The sequence derives from a man in his forties in good health and CMV-seronegative. For the CDR3, the DNA is TGTGCCAGCCCGTCCGGGACAGGGATTTACGAGCAGTACTTC. It encodes CASPSGTGIYEQYF.